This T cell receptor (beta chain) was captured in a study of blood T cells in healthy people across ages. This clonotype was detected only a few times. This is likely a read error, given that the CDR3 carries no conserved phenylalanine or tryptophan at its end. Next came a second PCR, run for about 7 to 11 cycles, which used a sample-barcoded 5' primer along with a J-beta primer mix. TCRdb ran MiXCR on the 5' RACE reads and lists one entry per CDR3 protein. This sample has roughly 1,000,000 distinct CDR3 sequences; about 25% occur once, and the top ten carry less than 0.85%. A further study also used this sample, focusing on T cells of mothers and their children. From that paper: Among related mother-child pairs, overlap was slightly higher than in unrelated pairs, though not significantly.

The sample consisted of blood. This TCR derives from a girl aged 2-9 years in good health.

The CDR3 nucleotides are TGCGCCAGCAGCCAAGCGCCAACCTCATGGGAGACCCAGTACCTC. Translated, it gives CASSQAPTSWETQYL. V gene TRBV4-1 combines with J gene TRBJ2-1; no clear D. The J call may not be correct, given that the DNA end is closer to TRBJ2-5. CDR1 and CDR2 (germline): MGHRA, YSYEKL. The CDR3 runs to 15 residues.